This T cell receptor (beta chain) came from a study of blood T cell repertoires in COVID-19. Study-level information: The United States, Italy and Spain supplied acute and convalescent COVID-19 samples.

In the original analysis: Amplification of reference gene primers was used by the study to estimate nucleated cell counts. Using immunoSEQ multiplex PCR, the repertoire was profiled, and TCRdb retains in-frame clones only, with some absent. D and trimming come from the DNA, and the V and J calls and clone size come from that table. Here the sample spans some 200,000 clones, around 82% being singletons. The CDR3 has 17 amino acids. With 4 bases removed from V and 4 bases from J, the gap between germline ends came to 20 bases. Per the germline V gene, CDR1 is MGHRA and CDR2 is YSYEKL. The table lists this clone with a few counts.

The chain has TRBV4-1 and TRBJ2-1, with D perhaps TRBD2 (5 bases). Sequencing was performed on peripheral blood. The TCR sequence derives from a woman in her sixties or seventies with acute or convalescent COVID-19. The DNA for the CDR3 is TGCGCCAGCAGCCCTCCTCGAGGGAGCGGAGCTTACAATGAGCAGTTCTTC. This gives the protein CASSPPRGSGAYNEQFF.